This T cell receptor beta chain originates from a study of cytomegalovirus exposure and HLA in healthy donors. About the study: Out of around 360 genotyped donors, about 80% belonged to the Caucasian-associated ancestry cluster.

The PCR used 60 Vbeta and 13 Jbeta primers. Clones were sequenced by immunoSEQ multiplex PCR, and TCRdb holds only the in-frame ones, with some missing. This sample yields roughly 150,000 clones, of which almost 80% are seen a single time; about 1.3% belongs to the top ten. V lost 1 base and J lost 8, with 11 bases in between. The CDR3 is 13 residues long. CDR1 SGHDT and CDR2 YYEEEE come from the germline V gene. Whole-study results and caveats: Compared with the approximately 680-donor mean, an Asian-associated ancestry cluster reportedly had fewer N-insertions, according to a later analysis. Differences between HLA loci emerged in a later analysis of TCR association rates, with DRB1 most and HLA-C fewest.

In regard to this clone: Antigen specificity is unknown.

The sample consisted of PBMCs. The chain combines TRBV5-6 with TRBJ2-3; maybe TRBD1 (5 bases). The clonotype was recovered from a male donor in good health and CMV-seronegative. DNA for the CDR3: TGTGCCAGCAGCTTGCAGGGTCAAGTTACGCAGTATTTT. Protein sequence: CASSLQGQVTQYF.